Listed below are T cell receptor beta chains from one sample, sequenced in a study of cytomegalovirus exposure and HLA in healthy donors. Profiling relied on immunoSEQ multiplex PCR, and the TCRdb table lists in-frame clones only, not all of them. The repertoire holds 150,000 or so clones, with over 60% as singletons. What was sequenced was PBMCs. The receptors stem from a woman in her thirties in good health and CMV-seropositive. Both conserved end residues are part of each CDR3. Fields, in order: V gene, J gene, clone size, D gene, CDR3 DNA, CDR3 protein. D genes are given only for firm matches. The size entry is marked missing in some rows and otherwise reads once, few, many or a size class.

v_gene: TRBV7-9
j_gene: TRBJ2-5
abundance: NA
d_gene: TRBD2
CDR3nt: TGTGCCAGCTCCCGGGGGGTGGTCGAGACCCAGTACTTC
CDR3aa: CASSRGVVETQYF

v_gene: TRBV5-1
j_gene: TRBJ1-1
abundance: few
d_gene: TRBD1
CDR3nt: TGCGCCAGCAGCTTGGGATCGGCTCCGACAGGGGAAGCTTTCTTT
CDR3aa: CASSLGSAPTGEAFF

v_gene: TRBV6-5
j_gene: TRBJ2-1
abundance: NA
d_gene: TRBD2
CDR3nt: TGTGCCAGCAGTTACTCCACTAGCGGGAGGGTCGGTGAGCAGTTCTTC
CDR3aa: CASSYSTSGRVGEQFF

v_gene: TRBV29-1
j_gene: TRBJ1-1
abundance: NA
d_gene: TRBD1
CDR3nt: TGCAGCGTTTCCCGGCTGGGACAGGGAGGAGGTGAAGCTTTCTTT
CDR3aa: CSVSRLGQGGGEAFF

v_gene: TRBV6-5
j_gene: TRBJ2-1
abundance: few
d_gene: TRBD2
CDR3nt: TGTGCCAGCAGACCCGGGGGGGATTACAATGAGCAGTTCTTC
CDR3aa: CASRPGGDYNEQFF

v_gene: TRBV6-5
j_gene: TRBJ1-5
abundance: medium-sized
d_gene: TRBD1
CDR3nt: TGTGCCAGCAGTGAAGACAGGGTTTACCAGCCCCAGCATTTT
CDR3aa: CASSEDRVYQPQHF

v_gene: TRBV7-9
j_gene: TRBJ1-4
abundance: NA
d_gene: TRBD1
CDR3nt: TGTGCCATCCGACAGGGGGACCATGCAACTAATGAAAAACTGTTTTTT
CDR3aa: CAIRQGDHATNEKLFF

v_gene: TRBV27
j_gene: TRBJ2-1
abundance: once
d_gene: NA
CDR3nt: TGTGCCAGCAGCCCCGATACAGGAGAAGCCCGTGAGCAGTTCTTC
CDR3aa: CASSPDTGEAREQFF

v_gene: TRBV10-3
j_gene: TRBJ2-7
abundance: NA
d_gene: NA
CDR3nt: TGTGCCATCAGTGACCCCCCGGTGGGGGGCTACGAGCAGTACTTC
CDR3aa: CAISDPPVGGYEQYF

v_gene: TRBV9
j_gene: TRBJ1-1
abundance: NA
d_gene: NA
CDR3nt: TGTGCCAGCAGCACAGGGCCGGATGAAGCTTTCTTT
CDR3aa: CASSTGPDEAFF

v_gene: TRBV5-1
j_gene: TRBJ1-3
abundance: NA
d_gene: NA
CDR3nt: TGCGCCAGCAGCTTGAGCCAATTGAATGCTGGAAACACCATATATTTT
CDR3aa: CASSLSQLNAGNTIYF

v_gene: TRBV7-7
j_gene: TRBJ2-7
abundance: NA
d_gene: TRBD1
CDR3nt: TGTGCTAGCAGCTGGGACAGGGGGCGCGAGCAGTACTTC
CDR3aa: CASSWDRGREQYF

v_gene: TRBV29-1
j_gene: TRBJ2-7
abundance: NA
d_gene: NA
CDR3nt: TGCAGCGTACTCCCCGGGACTCTAGGCTACGAGCAGTACTTC
CDR3aa: CSVLPGTLGYEQYF

v_gene: TRBV14
j_gene: TRBJ1-1
abundance: few
d_gene: NA
CDR3nt: TGTGCCAGCAGCCAATCCCCAGGGCAGTACACTGAAGCTTTCTTT
CDR3aa: CASSQSPGQYTEAFF

v_gene: TRBV9
j_gene: TRBJ1-1
abundance: NA
d_gene: NA
CDR3nt: TGTGCCAGCAGGCCTCACGTTACCAGGGTGGGTAAGACTGAAGCTTTCTTT
CDR3aa: CASRPHVTRVGKTEAFF

v_gene: TRBV7-7
j_gene: TRBJ2-3
abundance: NA
d_gene: TRBD2
CDR3nt: TGTGCCAGCAGCCTTTCCCCGGCAGCGGGAGGCGGGGATACGCAGTATTTT
CDR3aa: CASSLSPAAGGGDTQYF

v_gene: TRBV6-1
j_gene: TRBJ1-4
abundance: NA
d_gene: TRBD1
CDR3nt: TGTGCCAGCCGGACAGGGGGAACTAATGAAAAACTGTTTTTT
CDR3aa: CASRTGGTNEKLFF

v_gene: TRBV5-6
j_gene: TRBJ2-3
abundance: NA
d_gene: NA
CDR3nt: TGTGCCAGCAGCTCCCAGGGTCTGACAGATACGCAGTATTTT
CDR3aa: CASSSQGLTDTQYF

v_gene: TRBV30
j_gene: TRBJ2-2
abundance: NA
d_gene: TRBD2
CDR3nt: TGTGCCTGGGGTCTAGCGGGAGGATCGGGGGGGGAGCTGTTTTTT
CDR3aa: CAWGLAGGSGGELFF